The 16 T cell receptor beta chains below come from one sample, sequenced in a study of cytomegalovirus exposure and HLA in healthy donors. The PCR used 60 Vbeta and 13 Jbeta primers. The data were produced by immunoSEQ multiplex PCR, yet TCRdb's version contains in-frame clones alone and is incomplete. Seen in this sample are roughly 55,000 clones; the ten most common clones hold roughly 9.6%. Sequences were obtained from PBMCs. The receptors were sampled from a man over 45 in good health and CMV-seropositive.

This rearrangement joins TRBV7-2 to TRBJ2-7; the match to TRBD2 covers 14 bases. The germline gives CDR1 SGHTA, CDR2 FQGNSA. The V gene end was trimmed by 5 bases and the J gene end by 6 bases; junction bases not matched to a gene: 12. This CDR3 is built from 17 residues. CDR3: CASSQGLAGGHGGEQYF. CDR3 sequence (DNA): TGTGCCAGCAGCCAAGGACTAGCGGGGGGACATGGGGGCGAGCAGTACTTC.

CDR3 coding DNA: TGTGCCAGCAGCCAAGATTCGGGACTATTCTACGAGCAGTACTTC. Its translation: CASSQDSGLFYEQYF. V usage is TRBV4-2 and J usage is TRBJ2-7; 7 nucleotides match TRBD2. CDR1 LGHNA and CDR2 YNFKEQ come from the germline V gene. J was trimmed by 3 bases and V by 0 bases; bases with no gene match: 5. This CDR3 comprises 15 residues.

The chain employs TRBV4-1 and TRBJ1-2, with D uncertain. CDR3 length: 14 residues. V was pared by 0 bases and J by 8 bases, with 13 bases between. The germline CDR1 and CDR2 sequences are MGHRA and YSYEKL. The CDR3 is CASSQDRVSEGYTF. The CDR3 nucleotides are TGCGCCAGCAGCCAAGATCGAGTCAGCGAGGGCTACACCTTC.

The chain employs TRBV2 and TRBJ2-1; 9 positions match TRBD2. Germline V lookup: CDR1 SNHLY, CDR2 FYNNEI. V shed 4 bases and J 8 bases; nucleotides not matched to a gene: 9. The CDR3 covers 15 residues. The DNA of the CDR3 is TGTGCCAGCAGTGTTCAGGCGGGGGGGCCCCATGAGCAGTTCTTC. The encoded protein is CASSVQAGGPHEQFF. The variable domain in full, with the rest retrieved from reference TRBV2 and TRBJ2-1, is EPEVTQTPSHQVTQMGQEVILRCVPISNHLYFYWYRQILGQKVEFLVSFYNNEISEKSEIFDDQFSVERPDGSNFTLKIRSTKLEDSAMYFCASSVQAGGPHEQFFGPGTRLTVL.

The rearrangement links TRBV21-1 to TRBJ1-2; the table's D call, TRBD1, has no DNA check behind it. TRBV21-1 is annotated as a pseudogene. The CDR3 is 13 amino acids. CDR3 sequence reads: CASRRDRDYGYTF. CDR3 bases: TGTGCCAGCCGACGGGACAGGGACTATGGCTACACCTTC.

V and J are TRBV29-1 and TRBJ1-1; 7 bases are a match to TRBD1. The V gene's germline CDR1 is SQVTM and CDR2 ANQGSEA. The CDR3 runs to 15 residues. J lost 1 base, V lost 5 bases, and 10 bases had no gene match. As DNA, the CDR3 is TGCAGCGTTCAATGGCCGGGACAGCGGAACACTGAAGCTTTCTTT. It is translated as CSVQWPGQRNTEAFF.

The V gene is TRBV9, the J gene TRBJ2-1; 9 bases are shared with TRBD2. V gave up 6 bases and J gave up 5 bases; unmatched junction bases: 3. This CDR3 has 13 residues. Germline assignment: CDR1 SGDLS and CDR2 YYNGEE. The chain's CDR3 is CASTSGNDNEQFF. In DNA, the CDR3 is TGTGCCAGCACTAGCGGGAATGACAATGAGCAGTTCTTC.

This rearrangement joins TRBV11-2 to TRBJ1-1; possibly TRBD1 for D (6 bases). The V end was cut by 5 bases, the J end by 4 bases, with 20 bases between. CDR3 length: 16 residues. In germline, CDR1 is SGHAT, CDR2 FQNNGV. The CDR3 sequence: CASSETGSLILTEAFF. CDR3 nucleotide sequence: TGTGCCAGCAGCGAGACAGGTTCGTTAATCCTCACTGAAGCTTTCTTT.

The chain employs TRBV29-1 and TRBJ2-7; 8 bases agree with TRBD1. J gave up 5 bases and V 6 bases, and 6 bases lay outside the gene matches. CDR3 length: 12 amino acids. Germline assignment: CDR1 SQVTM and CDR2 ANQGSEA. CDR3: CSVVIQGDEQYF. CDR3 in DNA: TGCAGCGTCGTAATACAGGGGGACGAGCAGTACTTC.

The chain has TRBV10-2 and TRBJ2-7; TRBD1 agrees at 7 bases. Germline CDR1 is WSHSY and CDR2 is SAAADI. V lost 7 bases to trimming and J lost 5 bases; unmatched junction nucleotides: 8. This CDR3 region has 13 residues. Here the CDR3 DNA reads TGCGCCAGCACTTTGGGACAGCCCGACGAGCAGTACTTC. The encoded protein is CASTLGQPDEQYF.

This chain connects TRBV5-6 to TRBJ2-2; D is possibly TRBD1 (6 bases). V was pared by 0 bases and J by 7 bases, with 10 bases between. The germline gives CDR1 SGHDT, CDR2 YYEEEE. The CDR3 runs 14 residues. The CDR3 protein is CASSLGDIFGELFF. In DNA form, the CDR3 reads TGTGCCAGCAGCTTGGGGGACATATTCGGGGAGCTGTTTTTT. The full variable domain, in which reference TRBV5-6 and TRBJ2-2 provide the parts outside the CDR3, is DAGVTQSPTHLIKTRGQQVTLRCSPKSGHDTVSWYQQALGQGPQFIFQYYEEEERQRGNFPDRFSGHQFPNYSSELNVNALLLGDSALYLCASSLGDIFGELFFGEGSRLTVL.

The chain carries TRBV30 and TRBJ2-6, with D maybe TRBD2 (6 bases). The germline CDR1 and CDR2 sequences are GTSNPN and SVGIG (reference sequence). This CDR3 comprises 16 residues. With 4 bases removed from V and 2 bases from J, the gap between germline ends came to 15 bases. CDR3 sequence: CAWTGRFFTGANVLTF. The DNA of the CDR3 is TGTGCCTGGACAGGGAGGTTCTTTACTGGGGCCAACGTCCTGACTTTC.

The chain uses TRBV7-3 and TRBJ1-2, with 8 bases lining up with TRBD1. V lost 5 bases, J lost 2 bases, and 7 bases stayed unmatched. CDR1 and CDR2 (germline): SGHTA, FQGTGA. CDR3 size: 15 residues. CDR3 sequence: CASSPDRGQNYGYTF. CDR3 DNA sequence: TGTGCCAGCAGCCCAGACAGGGGACAAAACTATGGCTACACCTTC.

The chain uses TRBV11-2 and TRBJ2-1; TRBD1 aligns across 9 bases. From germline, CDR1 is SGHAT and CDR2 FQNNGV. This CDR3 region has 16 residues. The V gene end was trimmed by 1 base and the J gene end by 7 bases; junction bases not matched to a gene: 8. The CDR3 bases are TGTGCCAGCAGCTTAGGTATACAGGGGGCAGGGAATGAGCAGTTCTTC. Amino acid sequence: CASSLGIQGAGNEQFF. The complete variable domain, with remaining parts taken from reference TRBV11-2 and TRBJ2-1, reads EAGVAQSPRYKIIEKRQSVAFWCNPISGHATLYWYQQILGQGPKLLIQFQNNGVVDDSQLPKDRFSAERLKGVDSTLKIQPAKLEDSAVYLCASSLGIQGAGNEQFFGPGTRLTVL.

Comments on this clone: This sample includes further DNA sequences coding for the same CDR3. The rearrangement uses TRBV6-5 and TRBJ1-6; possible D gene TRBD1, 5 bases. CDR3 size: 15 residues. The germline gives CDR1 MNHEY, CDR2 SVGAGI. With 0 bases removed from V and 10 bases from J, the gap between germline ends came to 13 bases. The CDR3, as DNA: TGTGCCAGCAGTTACTCGGGTGGAGGGGAGTCACCCCTCCACTTT. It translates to CASSYSGGGESPLHF.

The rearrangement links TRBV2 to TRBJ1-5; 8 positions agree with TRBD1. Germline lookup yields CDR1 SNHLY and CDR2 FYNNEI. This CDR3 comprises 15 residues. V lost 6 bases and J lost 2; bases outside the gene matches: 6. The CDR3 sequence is CASRILTGGNQPQHF. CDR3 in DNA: TGTGCCAGCAGAATCCTGACAGGGGGCAATCAGCCCCAGCATTTT.